The present T cell receptor (beta chain) was sequenced within a study of T cell responses to AZD1222 COVID-19 vaccine. For this clone: Its antigen is still unknown.

Trimming removed 3 bases from V and 3 bases from J, with 8 bases in between. Germline loops: CDR1 LGHDT, CDR2 YNNKEL (reference sequence). This CDR3 has 13 residues. Sequencing was performed with immunoSEQ multiplex PCR; in TCRdb, only in-frame clones are kept and a portion is missing. The repertoire holds about 160,000 clones, with just over 90% as singletons. Study-wide points: Distributed over spike, vaccine-associated CD4 TCRs predominated at 160-218 and 743-854. Unmutated regions of variants are reportedly targeted by nearly half of spike-specific TCRs. Rises in breadth and depth of Spike-specific TCRs came after two AZD1222 doses. Just six people given AZD1222 tested seropositive at baseline.

This clonotype was obtained from an adult in good health. This chain connects TRBV3-1 (or the pseudogene TRBV3-2) to TRBJ1-1; D gene unclear. The sample here was peripheral blood, taken on day 0 of MenACWY control vaccination. The CDR3 sequence: CASSHGGDTEAFF. The CDR3 DNA sequence: TGTGCCAGCAGCCACGGAGGTGACACTGAAGCTTTCTTT.